This TCR beta chain was identified during a study of T cells in Graves' hyperthyroidism and ophthalmopathy. Template material for amplifying TCR beta CDR3 regions consisted of RNA transcripts. Initially, a first-round RT-PCR of the TCR CDR3 employed the HTBI primer set. TCRdb reprocessed the multiplex PCR reads with MiXCR, giving one entry per CDR3 protein. The data contain more than 500,000 distinct CDR3 sequences, 11% to 15% of them seen just once; the ten biggest clones take up over 11%. Not enrolled were patients with uncontrolled infection, other autoimmune disease, pregnancy or lactation. Diagnosis rested on symptoms, serum thyroxine and TRAb, thyroid ultrasound, and orbital computed tomography. This CDR3 is built from 17 residues. Germline lookup yields CDR1 SGHAT and CDR2 FQNNGV. Unmatched junction bases numbered 6, after V lost 2 bases and J lost 1 base.

The sequence was collected from a woman in her 40s with Graves' hyperthyroidism. V is TRBV11-2 and J is TRBJ2-1; 9 nucleotides align to TRBD2. The specimen sequenced was blood. The CDR3 region is CASSLRATSGSYNEQFF. The CDR3 DNA follows: TGTGCCAGCAGCTTAAGGGCAACTAGCGGGTCCTACAATGAGCAGTTCTTC.